The 7 T cell receptor beta chains given below trace back to one sample, sequenced in a study of OX40 agonist ivuxolimab in advanced cancers. Sequencing used immunoSEQ multiplex PCR; TCRdb keeps in-frame clones, though not all of them. The top ten clones hold around 0.72% of a sample with 70,000 to 95,000 clones, approximately 91% of them seen once. The sample here was CD4+ or CD8+ T cells sorted from blood, taken in a trial of the OX40 agonist ivuxolimab. The source is an adult with an advanced solid tumor such as melanoma, head and neck, liver or kidney cancer.

V usage is TRBV15 and J usage is TRBJ2-7; the match to TRBD1 covers 7 bases. Germline trimming cut 3 bases from V and 11 bases from J; bases unmatched to any gene: 10. The length of the CDR3 is 13 residues. CDR1 and CDR2 (germline): LNHNV, YYDKDF (reference sequence). In nucleotides, the CDR3 is TGTGCCACCAGCAGGGGTTGGGGACAGTTTAAGTACTTC. Residues: CATSRGWGQFKYF.

The chain carries TRBV19 and TRBJ1-1; D perhaps matches TRBD1 (5 bases). This CDR3 is built from 16 residues. The V end was cut by 3 bases, the J end by 5 bases, with 19 bases between. Germline V CDR1 and CDR2: LNHDA, SQIVND (reference sequence). CDR3 loop: CASSMPGISGNTEAFF. The CDR3 DNA sequence: TGTGCCAGTAGTATGCCCGGTATTTCAGGGAATACTGAAGCTTTCTTT.

V is TRBV28 and J is TRBJ1-1, with D hard to call. CDR1 is MDHEN, CDR2 SYDVKM, per germline. Trimming shortened V by 7 bases and J by 1 base, and 10 bases separated the two germline ends. The CDR3 extends over 13 amino acids. DNA for the CDR3: TGTGCCAGCACCCTAAGGCGGAACACTGAAGCTTTCTTT. Its protein is CASTLRRNTEAFF.

The rearrangement links TRBV5-5 to TRBJ1-6; the D is unclear. Trimming stripped 4 bases from V and 8 bases from J, with 19 bases between. The CDR3 has 16 amino acids. Germline CDR1 SGHKS, CDR2 YYEKEE (reference sequence). The CDR3 nucleotides read TGTGCCAGCAGCCGAACAAGGGCCTCTTTCGATTCACCCCTCCACTTT. Protein product: CASSRTRASFDSPLHF. The full variable domain, rest sourced from reference TRBV5-5 and TRBJ1-6, is DAGVTQSPTHLIKTRGQQVTLRCSPISGHKSVSWYQQVLGQGPQFIFQYYEKEERGRGNFPDRFSARQFPNYSSELNVNALLLGDSALYLCASSRTRASFDSPLHFGNGTRLTVT.

The chain couples TRBV5-4 to TRBJ2-5, with no clear D. This CDR3 has 13 amino acids. Deletions cut 0 bases from V and 5 bases from J, with 8 bases between. Germline CDR1 SGHNT, CDR2 YYREEE (reference sequence). The CDR3 spells CASSLVDPETQYF. CDR3 coding DNA: TGTGCCAGCAGCTTGGTCGACCCGGAGACCCAGTACTTC.

The table lists this clone with a few counts. V gene TRBV28 combines with J gene TRBJ2-1; the D is unclear. Germline CDR1 MDHEN, CDR2 SYDVKM. The CDR3 spans 14 residues. Trimming left V 8 bases short and J 5 bases short, with 16 bases between. The CDR3 nucleotides are TGTGCCAGCGCCGCAAGTCTAGGGAACAATGAGCAGTTCTTC. This codes for CASAASLGNNEQFF.

V is TRBV9 and J is TRBJ2-5, with 14 bases lining up with TRBD2. The V gene end was trimmed by 4 bases and the J gene end by 5 bases; junction bases not matched to a gene: 7. This CDR3 spans 16 amino acids. Germline CDR1 SGDLS, CDR2 YYNGEE. The CDR3 DNA reads TGTGCCAGCAGCACACGACTAGCGGGAGGGGACGAGACCCAGTACTTC. Amino acid sequence: CASSTRLAGGDETQYF. Complete variable domain (other parts from reference TRBV9 and TRBJ2-5): DSGVTQTPKHLITATGQRVTLRCSPRSGDLSVYWYQQSLDQGLQFLIQYYNGEERAKGNILERFSAQQFPDLHSELNLSSLELGDSALYFCASSTRLAGGDETQYFGPGTRLLVL.